This TCR beta chain was sequenced during a study of breast tumors, draining lymph nodes, adjacent tissues. TCRdb recomputed calls from the multiplex PCR reads with MiXCR, one row per CDR3 protein. The data hold approximately 22,000 distinct CDR3 sequences, with 45% to 60% observed a single time. This clonotype is medium-sized within its sample. Its antigen is not known. Whole-study results and caveats: Tumor and nontumor repertoires were significantly more similar in luminal-like than in basal-like breast cancer. The lymph node origin of tumor T cells was framed as consistent with a hypothesis, not demonstrated.

Trimming cost V 1 base and J 8 bases; bases outside gene matches: 5. This CDR3 has 14 residues. The chain is built from TRBV12-3 or TRBV12-4 and TRBJ1-2; 9 bases fit TRBD1. The clonotype comes from a female donor with breast cancer. Some clones in this sample may be carry-over from other donors' samples. The sequencing sample was made of breast tumor tissue. The CDR3 DNA sequence: TGTGCCAGCAGTTTAGTCGGACAGGGGACAGGCTACACCTTC. It encodes CASSLVGQGTGYTF.